The rows below give T cell receptor beta chains drawn from one sample of a study of post-analysis software for immune sequencing data. Using its own MiXCR run on the PCR reads, TCRdb lists one record per CDR3 protein. The sample has more than 350,000 distinct CDR3 sequences, approximately 38% seen once. The sample consisted of blood. The receptors here all came from a girl aged 2-9 years with multiple sclerosis. Both conserved end residues are part of each CDR3. The D gene is left open where the match is weak. Size tells how often a clone was seen (once, few, many) or the class of an expanded clone, and some rows leave it out.

V gene: TRBV7-9
D gene: -
CDR3 length: 15
clone size: -
J gene: TRBJ2-5
CDR3 DNA: TGTGCCAGCAGCCCCCGGGGGCCGGTAAAAGAGACCCAGTACTTC
CDR3 protein: CASSPRGPVKETQYF

V gene: TRBV12-3/TRBV12-4
D gene: -
CDR3 length: 14
clone size: -
J gene: TRBJ1-1
CDR3 DNA: TGTGCCAGCAGTTCCCACGCCAAGGCAGAGGAAGCTTTCTTT
CDR3 protein: CASSSHAKAEEAFF

V gene: TRBV20-1
D gene: -
CDR3 length: 12
clone size: -
J gene: TRBJ1-2
CDR3 DNA: TGCAGTACTACCGGGGACATTTATGGCTACACCTTC
CDR3 protein: CSTTGDIYGYTF

V gene: TRBV20-1
D gene: TRBD1
CDR3 length: 12
clone size: few
J gene: TRBJ1-2
CDR3 DNA: TGCAGTGTGGACAGGGGGTACTATGGCTACACCTTC
CDR3 protein: CSVDRGYYGYTF

V gene: TRBV28
D gene: TRBD2
CDR3 length: 16
clone size: -
J gene: TRBJ2-1
CDR3 DNA: TGTGCCAGCATTTCGGGAGGTTTGAGCTCCTACAATGAGCAGTTCTTC
CDR3 protein: CASISGGLSSYNEQFF

V gene: TRBV10-3
D gene: -
CDR3 length: 14
clone size: -
J gene: TRBJ2-3
CDR3 DNA: TGTGCCATCATGGCCGCCCAGAGGGCAGATACGCAGTATTTT
CDR3 protein: CAIMAAQRADTQYF

V gene: TRBV9
D gene: TRBD2
CDR3 length: 15
clone size: few
J gene: TRBJ2-3
CDR3 DNA: TGTGCCGGCAGCGTAGTAGCGGGAGAGAGAGATACGCAGTATTTT
CDR3 protein: CAGSVVAGERDTQYF

V gene: TRBV18
D gene: TRBD1
CDR3 length: 15
clone size: few
J gene: TRBJ2-7
CDR3 DNA: TGTGCCAGCTCACCAGACAGGGGGCGTGGGAACGAGCAGTACTTC
CDR3 protein: CASSPDRGRGNEQYF

V gene: TRBV5-1
D gene: -
CDR3 length: 16
clone size: once
J gene: TRBJ1-2
CDR3 DNA: TGCGCCAGCAGCTTGGCCGAGGGGCGGTTTCCCTATGGCTACACCTTC
CDR3 protein: CASSLAEGRFPYGYTF

V gene: TRBV20-1
D gene: -
CDR3 length: 15
clone size: -
J gene: TRBJ2-1
CDR3 DNA: TGCAGTGCTAGAGATGTGGATCCCGACTACAATGAGCAGTTCTTC
CDR3 protein: CSARDVDPDYNEQFF

V gene: TRBV5-1
D gene: TRBD1
CDR3 length: 15
clone size: -
J gene: TRBJ1-4
CDR3 DNA: TGCGCCAGCAGCACCCGACAGGGTAAGGATGAAAAACTGTTTTTT
CDR3 protein: CASSTRQGKDEKLFF

V gene: TRBV20-1
D gene: TRBD2
CDR3 length: 13
clone size: few
J gene: TRBJ2-4
CDR3 DNA: TGCAGTGCTAACGGACTAGCGGGATACATTCAGTACTTC
CDR3 protein: CSANGLAGYIQYF

V gene: TRBV6-2/TRBV6-3
D gene: -
CDR3 length: 14
clone size: -
J gene: TRBJ2-7
CDR3 DNA: TGTGCCAGCAGTTACTCGACTGGGGAATACGAGCAGTACTTC
CDR3 protein: CASSYSTGEYEQYF

V gene: TRBV5-1
D gene: TRBD2
CDR3 length: 16
clone size: many
J gene: TRBJ2-7
CDR3 DNA: TGCGCCAGCAGCTTGGCCCTAGCGGGGGGGTGGTACGAGCAGTACTTC
CDR3 protein: CASSLALAGGWYEQYF

V gene: TRBV6-2/TRBV6-3
D gene: -
CDR3 length: 15
clone size: -
J gene: TRBJ2-2
CDR3 DNA: TGTGCCAGCAGTTACCAGCGGGTCGGGACCGGGGAGCTGTTTTTT
CDR3 protein: CASSYQRVGTGELFF

V gene: TRBV28
D gene: -
CDR3 length: 14
clone size: few
J gene: TRBJ2-7
CDR3 DNA: TGTGCCACAATTCTGGGGGCCTCAAAGGGCGAGCAGTACTTC
CDR3 protein: CATILGASKGEQYF